The rows below give T cell receptor beta chains drawn from one sample of a study of T-cell memory formation after mild COVID-19. MiXCR was run by TCRdb on the 5' RACE reads, yielding one entry per CDR3 protein. The sample carries 270,000 or so distinct CDR3 sequences, more than 15% recorded once. The sample consisted of PBMCs or a T cell subset sorted from them (not recorded which). Receptors originate from a man aged 18 to 35 who had mild COVID-19 (a few samples of this study predate the infection). Cell type and time point are not known. The CDR3 runs from the conserved cysteine through the conserved F or W. The order of the fields is J gene, clone size, D gene, V gene, CDR3 DNA, CDR3 protein. D genes are given only for firm matches. The size of a clone is reported for some rows only, either as once, few or many, or as a class for expanded clones.

j_call: TRBJ1-4; clone_size: -; d_call: -; v_call: TRBV6-6; cdr3_nt: TGTGCCAGCACAGGTGAAAAACTGTTTTTT; cdr3_aa: CASTGEKLFF
j_call: TRBJ2-3; clone_size: few; d_call: TRBD2; v_call: TRBV27; cdr3_nt: TGTGCCAGCAGTTTACGCGGGGGGGCCGTTACGCAGTATTTT; cdr3_aa: CASSLRGGAVTQYF
j_call: TRBJ2-5; clone_size: few; d_call: -; v_call: TRBV5-1; cdr3_nt: TGCGCCAGCAGCGGAGGACGTGCCCAAGAGACCCAGTACTTC; cdr3_aa: CASSGGRAQETQYF
j_call: TRBJ2-7; clone_size: few; d_call: -; v_call: TRBV6-5; cdr3_nt: TGTGCCAGCAGTTCCCAAGGGGCCTCCTACGAGCAGTACTTC; cdr3_aa: CASSSQGASYEQYF
j_call: TRBJ2-4; clone_size: few; d_call: TRBD2; v_call: TRBV11-2; cdr3_nt: TGTGCCAGCAGCTTGCCCGGGACTAGCCCTATCGAAGGGATTCAGTACTTC; cdr3_aa: CASSLPGTSPIEGIQYF
j_call: TRBJ2-1; clone_size: few; d_call: -; v_call: TRBV5-6; cdr3_nt: TGTGCCAGCAGCTTTGAAAGAAGGCAGGAGCAGTTCTTC; cdr3_aa: CASSFERRQEQFF
j_call: TRBJ2-7; clone_size: few; d_call: -; v_call: TRBV12-3/TRBV12-4; cdr3_nt: TGTGCCAGCAGTTTAGATCCAGGGAGGCACGAGCAGTACTTC; cdr3_aa: CASSLDPGRHEQYF
j_call: TRBJ2-5; clone_size: -; d_call: -; v_call: TRBV27; cdr3_nt: TGTGCCAGCAGTTTACACTTCCCAGGGTTCCAAGAGACCCAGTACTTC; cdr3_aa: CASSLHFPGFQETQYF
j_call: TRBJ2-7; clone_size: few; d_call: -; v_call: TRBV5-1; cdr3_nt: TGCGCCAGCAGCTTGGTAGGAGCGGGCTTCGTCTACGAGCAGTACTTC; cdr3_aa: CASSLVGAGFVYEQYF
j_call: TRBJ2-3; clone_size: few; d_call: -; v_call: TRBV6-2/TRBV6-3; cdr3_nt: TGTGCCAGCAGTCCCCGGCTAGCCAGGATAACAGATACGCAGTATTTT; cdr3_aa: CASSPRLARITDTQYF
j_call: TRBJ1-2; clone_size: -; d_call: TRBD1; v_call: TRBV28; cdr3_nt: TGTGCCAGCAGTATCGGGACAGGCTTCTATCACCCCGGCTACACCTTC; cdr3_aa: CASSIGTGFYHPGYTF
j_call: TRBJ1-5; clone_size: few; d_call: -; v_call: TRBV27; cdr3_nt: TGTGCCAGCAGTTTACGATATCGTGGAGATCAGCCCCAGCATTTT; cdr3_aa: CASSLRYRGDQPQHF
j_call: TRBJ1-2; clone_size: -; d_call: -; v_call: TRBV29-1; cdr3_nt: TGCAGCGCCACCGCAGGGATCTATGGCTACACCTTC; cdr3_aa: CSATAGIYGYTF
j_call: TRBJ2-5; clone_size: -; d_call: -; v_call: TRBV7-3; cdr3_nt: TGTGCCAGCAGCTTTAACAGGGCGGAGACCCAGTACTTC; cdr3_aa: CASSFNRAETQYF
j_call: TRBJ2-3; clone_size: -; d_call: -; v_call: TRBV1; cdr3_nt: TGCACCAGCAGCCTCGGGATTCGGACTAGCGGGGACAGCACAGATACGCAGTATTTT; cdr3_aa: CTSSLGIRTSGDSTDTQYF
j_call: TRBJ1-6; clone_size: -; d_call: TRBD1; v_call: TRBV10-3; cdr3_nt: TGTGCCATCAGTGGACAGGGAGGCAATTCACCCCTCCACTTT; cdr3_aa: CAISGQGGNSPLHF
j_call: TRBJ2-7; clone_size: -; d_call: -; v_call: TRBV11-2; cdr3_nt: TGTGCCAGCAGCTTAGTTGCTAGGGAGGTCTACGAGCAGTACTTC; cdr3_aa: CASSLVAREVYEQYF
j_call: TRBJ2-3; clone_size: few; d_call: -; v_call: TRBV29-1; cdr3_nt: TGCAGCGCCTCCGGCCGACGCACAGATACGCAGTATTTT; cdr3_aa: CSASGRRTDTQYF
j_call: TRBJ2-3; clone_size: few; d_call: -; v_call: TRBV11-2; cdr3_nt: TGTGCCAGCAGCTTAAGGAGGGGCACAGATACGCAGTATTTT; cdr3_aa: CASSLRRGTDTQYF
j_call: TRBJ2-1; clone_size: -; d_call: -; v_call: TRBV5-1; cdr3_nt: TGCGCCAGCAGCTTGTTGTCTTATCTAGGGAGCTCCTACAATGAGCAGTTCTTC; cdr3_aa: CASSLLSYLGSSYNEQFF
j_call: TRBJ2-1; clone_size: -; d_call: TRBD1; v_call: TRBV20-1; cdr3_nt: TGCAGTGCTAGGGGACAGGTCATCAATGAGCAGTTCTTC; cdr3_aa: CSARGQVINEQFF
j_call: TRBJ2-2; clone_size: -; d_call: TRBD2; v_call: TRBV7-3; cdr3_nt: TGTGCCAGCAGCTTACTTGACGGGGGGAGGTCCGGGGAGCTGTTTTTT; cdr3_aa: CASSLLDGGRSGELFF
j_call: TRBJ2-3; clone_size: -; d_call: TRBD1; v_call: TRBV20-1; cdr3_nt: TGCAGTGCTAACCCCTTAACCAGGGGGCTGGATACGCAGTATTTT; cdr3_aa: CSANPLTRGLDTQYF
j_call: TRBJ2-3; clone_size: -; d_call: TRBD2; v_call: TRBV12-3/TRBV12-4; cdr3_nt: TGTGCCAGCCGAGCGGGGGGGCTGGCCACAGATACGCAGTATTTT; cdr3_aa: CASRAGGLATDTQYF
j_call: TRBJ2-2; clone_size: -; d_call: TRBD1; v_call: TRBV5-1; cdr3_nt: TGCGCCAGCAGTGCCGGACAGGCGAACACCGGGGAGCTGTTTTTT; cdr3_aa: CASSAGQANTGELFF
j_call: TRBJ2-7; clone_size: -; d_call: -; v_call: TRBV11-2; cdr3_nt: TGTGCCAGCAGCTTAGCCGGGGCCAGGTCCTACGAGCAGTACTTC; cdr3_aa: CASSLAGARSYEQYF
j_call: TRBJ1-2; clone_size: -; d_call: -; v_call: TRBV11-2; cdr3_nt: TGTGCCAGCAGCTTCCGCCCAGACAGCTCTAACTATGGCTACACCTTC; cdr3_aa: CASSFRPDSSNYGYTF
j_call: TRBJ2-5; clone_size: -; d_call: TRBD1; v_call: TRBV11-1; cdr3_nt: TGTGCCAGCTGTGGACAGGGAGAAGAGACCCAGTACTTC; cdr3_aa: CASCGQGEETQYF
j_call: TRBJ2-2; clone_size: few; d_call: -; v_call: TRBV5-6; cdr3_nt: TGTGCCAGCAGCTGGGGGTCGGCGGGGACCACCGGGGAGCTGTTTTTT; cdr3_aa: CASSWGSAGTTGELFF
j_call: TRBJ2-5; clone_size: few; d_call: -; v_call: TRBV7-9; cdr3_nt: TGTGCCAGCAGCTTAGGTGTCACCAAAGCGGAGACCCAGTACTTC; cdr3_aa: CASSLGVTKAETQYF
j_call: TRBJ1-3; clone_size: -; d_call: -; v_call: TRBV5-1; cdr3_nt: TGCGCCAGCAGCCCCCGGGGAGACGGTGCCTTTTCAGGAAACACCATATATTTT; cdr3_aa: CASSPRGDGAFSGNTIYF
j_call: TRBJ2-3; clone_size: -; d_call: TRBD1; v_call: TRBV18; cdr3_nt: TGTGCCAGCTCAACGGGACAGTCGTTCACAGATACGCAGTATTTT; cdr3_aa: CASSTGQSFTDTQYF
j_call: TRBJ2-7; clone_size: -; d_call: -; v_call: TRBV30; cdr3_nt: TGTGCCTGTTTGGCAGATCCCTCCTACGAGCAGTACTTC; cdr3_aa: CACLADPSYEQYF
j_call: TRBJ1-1; clone_size: -; d_call: TRBD1; v_call: TRBV4-1; cdr3_nt: TGCGCCAGCAGCCAAGCCCTCTGGGACAGGGGGACTGAAGCTTTCTTT; cdr3_aa: CASSQALWDRGTEAFF
j_call: TRBJ1-2; clone_size: -; d_call: -; v_call: TRBV20-1; cdr3_nt: TGCAGTGCTAGAAAACCGGGGCCGGGTGGCTACACCTTC; cdr3_aa: CSARKPGPGGYTF
j_call: TRBJ1-1; clone_size: many; d_call: TRBD1; v_call: TRBV19; cdr3_nt: TGTGCCAGTAGCAGACCGGACAGGGGGAACACTGAAGCTTTCTTT; cdr3_aa: CASSRPDRGNTEAFF
j_call: TRBJ1-1; clone_size: -; d_call: TRBD1; v_call: TRBV7-3; cdr3_nt: TGTGCCAGCAGCCGTACAGGGGCCACTGAAGCTTTCTTT; cdr3_aa: CASSRTGATEAFF
j_call: TRBJ1-1; clone_size: few; d_call: -; v_call: TRBV29-1; cdr3_nt: TGCAGCGTTAGAAGGCAGGAGAACACTGAAGCTTTCTTT; cdr3_aa: CSVRRQENTEAFF
j_call: TRBJ1-1; clone_size: -; d_call: -; v_call: TRBV20-1; cdr3_nt: TGCAGTGCTATTTTAGGAAACACTGAAGCTTTCTTT; cdr3_aa: CSAILGNTEAFF
j_call: TRBJ1-2; clone_size: few; d_call: TRBD1; v_call: TRBV20-1; cdr3_nt: TGCAGTGCCAGACAGGGGGCGGACTATGGCTACACCTTC; cdr3_aa: CSARQGADYGYTF
j_call: TRBJ1-4; clone_size: -; d_call: TRBD1; v_call: TRBV29-1; cdr3_nt: TGCAGCGTTGAGGGGTCAAGAGGGGGCCCTGGGGAACTGTTTTTT; cdr3_aa: CSVEGSRGGPGELFF
j_call: TRBJ1-4; clone_size: -; d_call: TRBD1; v_call: TRBV6-6; cdr3_nt: TGTGCCAGCAGCCCGGGACAGGGCGGGTATAATGAAAAACTGTTTTTT; cdr3_aa: CASSPGQGGYNEKLFF
j_call: TRBJ2-2; clone_size: many; d_call: TRBD2; v_call: TRBV5-1; cdr3_nt: TGCGCCAGCAGCCCTCGGGGGGACACCGGGGAGCTGTTTTTT; cdr3_aa: CASSPRGDTGELFF
j_call: TRBJ2-5; clone_size: many; d_call: -; v_call: TRBV6-2/TRBV6-3; cdr3_nt: TGTGCCAGCACCCTGACGGAACAAGAGACCCAGTACTTC; cdr3_aa: CASTLTEQETQYF
j_call: TRBJ1-4; clone_size: few; d_call: TRBD1; v_call: TRBV9; cdr3_nt: TGTGCCAGCAGCGTAGGGGGACAGAGTAATGAAAAACTGTTTTTT; cdr3_aa: CASSVGGQSNEKLFF
j_call: TRBJ2-5; clone_size: few; d_call: -; v_call: TRBV20-1; cdr3_nt: TGCAGTGTCCCTACTAGAATAGAGACCCAGTACTTC; cdr3_aa: CSVPTRIETQYF
j_call: TRBJ2-2; clone_size: -; d_call: TRBD1; v_call: TRBV7-2; cdr3_nt: TGTTCCAGCAGCTTATGGGGACAGTACACCGGGGAGCTGTTTTTT; cdr3_aa: CSSSLWGQYTGELFF
j_call: TRBJ2-7; clone_size: -; d_call: TRBD1; v_call: TRBV12-3/TRBV12-4; cdr3_nt: TGTGCCAGCAGTCGGGACAGTCCGGTCCACGAGCAGTACTTC; cdr3_aa: CASSRDSPVHEQYF
j_call: TRBJ2-1; clone_size: -; d_call: -; v_call: TRBV2; cdr3_nt: TGTGCCGCTGTACAGGGAGAGGTTTACAATGAGCAGTTCTTC; cdr3_aa: CAAVQGEVYNEQFF
j_call: TRBJ1-6; clone_size: many; d_call: TRBD1; v_call: TRBV6-5; cdr3_nt: TGTGCCAGCAGTTACGGGGGGACAGGGAATTCACCCCTCCACTTT; cdr3_aa: CASSYGGTGNSPLHF
j_call: TRBJ2-3; clone_size: many; d_call: TRBD1; v_call: TRBV6-4; cdr3_nt: TGTGCCAGCAGTGACTCACAGGGGTCAACAGATACGCAGTATTTT; cdr3_aa: CASSDSQGSTDTQYF
j_call: TRBJ1-4; clone_size: -; d_call: -; v_call: TRBV6-2/TRBV6-3; cdr3_nt: TGTGCCAGCAGTTACTCGACCCGGGGATACGTCGGTGAAAAACTGTTTTTT; cdr3_aa: CASSYSTRGYVGEKLFF
j_call: TRBJ2-3; clone_size: few; d_call: -; v_call: TRBV9; cdr3_nt: TGTGCCAGCAGTGGCCTCGGGCCGGGCACAGATACGCAGTATTTT; cdr3_aa: CASSGLGPGTDTQYF
j_call: TRBJ2-5; clone_size: -; d_call: TRBD2; v_call: TRBV4-3; cdr3_nt: TGCGCCAGCAGCCAAGGGTCTAGCGGGGGGGCCGAGGAGACCCAGTACTTC; cdr3_aa: CASSQGSSGGAEETQYF
j_call: TRBJ2-6; clone_size: once; d_call: -; v_call: TRBV20-1; cdr3_nt: TGCAGTGCTAGAGCCCCACCCGGGGCTCGCTCTGGGGCCAACGTCCTGACTTTC; cdr3_aa: CSARAPPGARSGANVLTF
j_call: TRBJ1-2; clone_size: few; d_call: -; v_call: TRBV9; cdr3_nt: TGTGCCAGCAGCCCCCGTCAACGGACGGGTGGCTACACCTTC; cdr3_aa: CASSPRQRTGGYTF
j_call: TRBJ2-7; clone_size: -; d_call: TRBD1; v_call: TRBV7-9; cdr3_nt: TGTGCCAGCAGCGTAACAGGGGGCGCGGGAGAGCAGTACTTC; cdr3_aa: CASSVTGGAGEQYF
j_call: TRBJ1-2; clone_size: few; d_call: -; v_call: TRBV29-1; cdr3_nt: TGCAGCGTTGGGACAGCCTTCTATGGCTACACCTTC; cdr3_aa: CSVGTAFYGYTF
j_call: TRBJ1-2; clone_size: many; d_call: TRBD1; v_call: TRBV6-1; cdr3_nt: TGTGCCAGCAGTGACCTCGGGACAGACACCTATGGCTACACCTTC; cdr3_aa: CASSDLGTDTYGYTF